The 20 T cell receptor beta chains below come from one sample, sequenced in a study of beta chain features in type 1 diabetes listed by TCRdb under 2018. Libraries were constructed by the immunoSEQ multiplex PCR assay. The entire isolated RNA was reverse transcribed using the High Capacity cDNA Reverse Transcription Kit, and thus expressed TCRB transcripts were sequenced. Sourced from immuneACCESS, this table was stored by TCRdb with only in-frame sequences that have V and J called. A share of the clones is absent; for the studies checked, an unresolved V gene accounts for under half, and the remainder has no known explanation. Here the sample has 390,000 or so clones; approximately 15% occur a single time. In total, the top ten clones hold 0.03% to 0.04% of the sample. Sample: naive CD4+ T cells from blood. The cell subset or site label for this specimen denotes: true naive CD4+ T cells. The receptor source for this set is a man aged 25-40 years in good health.

The CDR3 sequence: CASSRGPDNEQFF. CDR3 sequence (DNA): TGTGCCAGCAGCCGCGGACCGGACAATGAGCAGTTCTTC. The V and J genes are TRBV6-5 and TRBJ2-1; D unresolved. The CDR3 is 13 amino acids. Trimming left V 6 bases short and J 5 bases short, with 11 bases between. Germline loops: CDR1 MNHEY, CDR2 SVGAGI.

This clone appeared a few times. V is TRBV7-2 and J is TRBJ1-2, with no clear D. Germline V gene data show CDR1 as SGHTA and CDR2 as FQGNSA. Between the trimmed V and J ends, which lost 7 bases and 3 bases, there was a span of 12 bases. The CDR3 has 13 amino acids. This chain's CDR3 is CASTRGKHYGYTF. The CDR3 bases are TGTGCCAGCACTCGAGGGAAACACTATGGCTACACCTTC.

This clone was seen only a few times. The chain couples TRBV10-3 to TRBJ2-3, with TRBD2 matching over 8 bases. The CDR3 runs 14 residues. Germline V CDR1 and CDR2: ENHRY, SYGVKD. Trimming cost V 4 bases and J 1 base; bases outside gene matches: 1. CDR3 amino acids: CAISATSGTDTQYF. The CDR3 DNA sequence: TGTGCCATCAGTGCGACTAGCGGCACAGATACGCAGTATTTT.

This chain connects TRBV25-1 to TRBJ2-1, with 8 bases fitting TRBD1. The J segment lost 1 base and the V segment lost 7 bases, leaving 6 bases of the junction unmatched. The CDR3 has 15 residues. Germline V lookup: CDR1 MGHDK, CDR2 SYGVNS. In nucleotides, the CDR3 is TGTGCCAGCACAGGACAGGGCCCTTCCTACAATGAGCAGTTCTTC. Protein: CASTGQGPSYNEQFF.

In this sample, this clone turned up a few times. The CDR3 coding sequence is TGTGCCAGCAGCCGAACAGGGGTCGACGAGCAGTACTTC. It yields the protein CASSRTGVDEQYF. The chain is built from TRBV6-6 and TRBJ2-7, with 7 bases matching TRBD1. Germline-derived CDR1 and CDR2 are MNHNY and SVGAGI (reference sequence). V was pared by 6 bases and J by 5 bases, with 7 bases of the junction left unmatched. The CDR3 is made up of 13 amino acids.

This clone has just a few counts. V gene TRBV4-3 combines with J gene TRBJ2-3, with D possibly being TRBD2 (5 bases). V dropped 0 bases and J dropped 10 bases, with 11 bases sitting between them. The germline CDR1 and CDR2 sequences are LGHNA and YSLEER. The CDR3 runs 13 residues. The CDR3 nucleotides are TGCGCCAGCAGCCAAGAAACGGACTCGTCGCAGTATTTT. Translation: CASSQETDSSQYF.

The table lists this clone with a few counts. The chain employs TRBV10-3 and TRBJ1-4; the D is unclear. The CDR3 totals 15 residues. The V gene's germline CDR1 is ENHRY and CDR2 SYGVKD. Trimming removed 1 base at V and 7 bases at J, with 13 bases between. CDR3 sequence reads: CAISEYSALGEKLFF. Here the CDR3 DNA reads TGTGCCATCAGTGAGTACAGCGCTCTCGGTGAAAAACTGTTTTTT.

This clone was observed a handful of times. The rearrangement uses TRBV6-5 and TRBJ2-2, with D uncertain. This CDR3 contains 15 residues. Per the germline V gene, CDR1 is MNHEY and CDR2 is SVGAGI. Trimming took off 4 bases at V and 3 bases at J, with 12 bases between the two ends. CDR3 sequence (DNA): TGTGCCAGCAGTTTGGACCGCGTGGACACCGGGGAGCTGTTTTTT. As protein: CASSLDRVDTGELFF.

The CDR3 region has the DNA TGTGCCAGCAGCTTCGGACCCCCCTCGGGACAGTTCAATGAGCAGTTCTTC. Amino acids: CASSFGPPSGQFNEQFF. The chain links TRBV9 to TRBJ2-1, with 7 positions matching TRBD1. The CDR3 length is 17 residues. The V gene's germline CDR1 is SGDLS and CDR2 YYNGEE. V lost 4 bases and J lost 6; bases outside the gene matches: 16. The whole variable domain, filled in from reference TRBV9 and TRBJ2-1, reads DSGVTQTPKHLITATGQRVTLRCSPRSGDLSVYWYQQSLDQGLQFLIQYYNGEERAKGNILERFSAQQFPDLHSELNLSSLELGDSALYFCASSFGPPSGQFNEQFFGPGTRLTVL.

The chain carries TRBV4-1 and TRBJ2-5; possibly TRBD1 for D (6 bases). The CDR3 consists of 14 residues. Germline V gene sequence: CDR1 MGHRA, CDR2 YSYEKL. V was shortened by 0 bases and J by 4 bases, with 9 bases between the two germline ends. The CDR3 loop reads CASSQERGRETQYF. The CDR3 DNA follows: TGCGCCAGCAGCCAAGAAAGGGGGAGAGAGACCCAGTACTTC.

The chain links TRBV4-2 to TRBJ2-3; maybe TRBD2 (7 bases). From germline, CDR1 is LGHNA and CDR2 YNFKEQ. The germline V and J ends were trimmed by 3 bases and 1 base, with 20 bases remaining between them. The CDR3 length is 18 residues. This CDR3 is CASSQTGVTSEGTDTQYF. The DNA of the CDR3 is TGTGCCAGCAGCCAGACAGGCGTTACTAGCGAGGGCACAGATACGCAGTATTTT.

The table lists this clone with a few counts. Distinct nucleotide sequences in the sample also encode this CDR3. The chain recombines TRBV20-1 with TRBJ2-5; D uncertain. There are 10 residues in the CDR3. The ends were cut back, 2 bases at V and 5 bases at J, with 3 bases in the middle. Germline assignment: CDR1 DFQATT and CDR2 SNEGSKA (reference sequence). In DNA, the CDR3 is TGCAGTGCTAGAACTGAGACCCAGTACTTC. It is translated as CSARTETQYF.

This chain links TRBV9 with TRBJ2-1; 7 nucleotides align to TRBD2. V lost 2 bases and J lost 9; bases outside the gene matches: 14. The CDR3 is 16 residues long. Germline assignment: CDR1 SGDLS and CDR2 YYNGEE. The CDR3 DNA reads as TGTGCCAGCAGCGTTACTAGCGCCCGGATCATCAGTGAGCAGTTCTTC. Its protein is CASSVTSARIISEQFF.

This clone has a handful of counts. The chain is built from TRBV15 and TRBJ2-1, with D perhaps matching TRBD1 (6 bases). The germline V and J ends were trimmed by 5 bases and 0 bases, with 11 bases remaining between them. This CDR3 region has 15 residues. CDR1 and CDR2 (germline): LNHNV, YYDKDF (reference sequence). The DNA for the CDR3 is TGTGCCACCAGCCTTGACAGGAGCTCCTACAATGAGCAGTTCTTC. It is translated as CATSLDRSSYNEQFF.

Turning to this clone: This may come from a read error, since a much larger clone is one base off. The chain is built from TRBV27 and TRBJ2-5; no definite D call. The CDR3 runs 11 residues. V was clipped by 6 bases and J by 3 bases, with 5 bases between them. Germline V gene data show CDR1 as MNHEY and CDR2 as SMNVEV (reference sequence). This CDR3 reads CASREEETQYF. The CDR3 DNA sequence: TGTGCCAGCAGAGAAGAAGAGACCCAGTACTTC.

This clone was seen a handful of times. J is TRBJ2-1 and V is TRBV25-1; 8 positions agree with TRBD1. The germline V gene encodes CDR1 MGHDK and CDR2 SYGVNS. Germline trimming cut 3 bases from V and 3 bases from J; bases unmatched to any gene: 13. The CDR3 extends over 18 amino acids. CDR3 sequence: CASSDPLSRDRRYNEQFF. The CDR3, as DNA: TGTGCCAGCAGTGACCCTCTCAGTAGGGACAGGCGCTACAATGAGCAGTTCTTC.

The chain couples TRBV27 to TRBJ2-1; 16 positions match TRBD2. With 3 bases clipped from V and 2 bases from J, the junction kept 4 bases outside the gene matches. The CDR3 is made up of 18 amino acids. Germline V lookup: CDR1 MNHEY, CDR2 SMNVEV (reference sequence). CDR3 DNA sequence: TGTGCCAGCAGTTTGGGGACTAGCGGGAGGGCCCCCTACAATGAGCAGTTCTTC. Protein sequence: CASSLGTSGRAPYNEQFF.

This clone was detected only a few times. The identical CDR3 is also encoded by other nucleotide sequences in the sample. This chain joins TRBV30 and TRBJ2-5; 7 nucleotides line up with TRBD2. Germline V gene lookup returns CDR1 GTSNPN and CDR2 SVGIG (reference sequence). There are 12 residues in the CDR3. Losses at the gene ends were 2 bases for V and 4 bases for J; bases not matched to a gene: 1. DNA of the CDR3: TGTGCCTGGAGTACGGGAGGAGAGACCCAGTACTTC. This sequence encodes CAWSTGGETQYF.

V gene TRBV11-2 combines with J gene TRBJ2-2; no definite D call. The CDR3 loop spans 15 amino acids. Germline-derived CDR1 and CDR2 are SGHAT and FQNNGV. With 5 bases removed from V and 1 base from J, the gap between germline ends came to 11 bases. The CDR3 bases are TGTGCCAGCAGCCCTGCCCTGGGGAACACCGGGGAGCTGTTTTTT. This translates into CASSPALGNTGELFF.

As concerns this clone: The sample holds other DNA sequences that translate to the same CDR3. The V and J genes are TRBV7-2 and TRBJ2-5, with D uncertain. CDR1 is SGHTA, CDR2 FQGNSA, per germline. The CDR3 is 13 residues long. V shed 1 base and J shed 4 bases, with 7 bases lying between them. The CDR3 DNA reads TGTGCCAGCAGCTTAGTGGCAGCAGAGACCCAGTACTTC. This sequence encodes CASSLVAAETQYF.